These T cell receptor beta chains were read from a single sample in a study of blood T cell repertoires in COVID-19. Assay: immunoSEQ multiplex PCR; the TCRdb copy retains only in-frame clones and omits some. Of about 200,000 clones listed, roughly 86% are singletons. Sequencing was performed on PBMCs or T cells enriched from blood (not recorded which). Every receptor here comes from a woman aged 40 to 50 in a cohort exposed to, infected with or recovered from COVID-19 (not recorded which). Both conserved end residues are part of each CDR3. The D gene is left open where the match is weak. Size is stated for part of the rows, as once, few or many counts, or as a class when the clone is expanded.

abundance: NA
v_gene: TRBV19
j_gene: TRBJ2-1
d_gene: TRBD1
CDR3nt: TGTGCCAGTAGTATCTCTTACAGGGGGAATGAGCAGTTCTTC
CDR3aa: CASSISYRGNEQFF

abundance: once
v_gene: TRBV18
j_gene: TRBJ1-6
d_gene: NA
CDR3nt: TGTGCCAGCTCACCCTCAGGAGGTAATTCACCCCTCCACTTT
CDR3aa: CASSPSGGNSPLHF

abundance: NA
v_gene: TRBV4-2
j_gene: TRBJ1-3
d_gene: NA
CDR3nt: TGTGCCAGCAGCCAAGGGGGCGCGGTCGGAAACACCATATATTTT
CDR3aa: CASSQGGAVGNTIYF

abundance: NA
v_gene: TRBV19
j_gene: TRBJ2-1
d_gene: NA
CDR3nt: TGTGCCAGTAGTATCGCGGTGCGCGGGGCCTGGGATGAGCAGTTCTTC
CDR3aa: CASSIAVRGAWDEQFF

abundance: few
v_gene: TRBV2
j_gene: TRBJ1-1
d_gene: NA
CDR3nt: TGTGCCAGCAGTGAAGAATTCCGACAGAACACTGAAGCTTTCTTT
CDR3aa: CASSEEFRQNTEAFF

abundance: NA
v_gene: TRBV5-6
j_gene: TRBJ2-7
d_gene: TRBD1
CDR3nt: TGTGCCAGCAGCCCGGCGACAGGGTCGGACGAGCAGTACTTC
CDR3aa: CASSPATGSDEQYF

abundance: NA
v_gene: TRBV18
j_gene: TRBJ1-2
d_gene: TRBD1
CDR3nt: TGTGCCAGCTCAGCCAGGGGACAGGGGGTCGCCTACACCTTC
CDR3aa: CASSARGQGVAYTF

abundance: NA
v_gene: TRBV2
j_gene: TRBJ1-6
d_gene: TRBD1
CDR3nt: TGTGCCAGCAGGGACGGGACAGGGTATAATTCACCCCTCCACTTT
CDR3aa: CASRDGTGYNSPLHF

abundance: once
v_gene: TRBV5-1
j_gene: TRBJ2-1
d_gene: NA
CDR3nt: TGCGCCAGCAGCTCACCGGGACACGATGAGCAGTTCTTC
CDR3aa: CASSSPGHDEQFF

abundance: NA
v_gene: TRBV15
j_gene: TRBJ1-5
d_gene: NA
CDR3nt: TGTGCCACCAGCAGAGAGCGGCAGTCAAGGAATCAGCCCCAGCATTTT
CDR3aa: CATSRERQSRNQPQHF

abundance: NA
v_gene: TRBV5-1
j_gene: TRBJ1-2
d_gene: NA
CDR3nt: TGCGCCAGCAGCTTGGGGACAGTCTATGGCTACACCTTC
CDR3aa: CASSLGTVYGYTF

abundance: NA
v_gene: TRBV5-1
j_gene: TRBJ1-1
d_gene: NA
CDR3nt: TGCGCCAGCAGCTTGGCGCGGAACACTGAAGCTTTCTTT
CDR3aa: CASSLARNTEAFF

abundance: NA
v_gene: TRBV11-3
j_gene: TRBJ2-3
d_gene: NA
CDR3nt: TGTGCCAGCAGATCGAGCGGTCTCCGCACAGATACGCAGTATTTT
CDR3aa: CASRSSGLRTDTQYF

abundance: NA
v_gene: TRBV4-3
j_gene: TRBJ1-3
d_gene: NA
CDR3nt: TGCGCCAGCAGCCAAGCCCCACAGGCCTCTGGAAACACCATATATTTT
CDR3aa: CASSQAPQASGNTIYF

abundance: once
v_gene: TRBV28
j_gene: TRBJ1-5
d_gene: TRBD1
CDR3nt: TGTGCCAGCAGACCGACAGGGCATCGCAATCAGCCCCAGCATTTT
CDR3aa: CASRPTGHRNQPQHF

abundance: NA
v_gene: TRBV5-1
j_gene: TRBJ2-7
d_gene: TRBD2
CDR3nt: TGCGCCAGCAGCTCCGGGGTCCTTCGACTAGCGGGGGGACTAACCTACGAGCAGTACTTC
CDR3aa: CASSSGVLRLAGGLTYEQYF

abundance: NA
v_gene: TRBV6-5
j_gene: TRBJ1-1
d_gene: NA
CDR3nt: TGTGCCAGCAGTTACTCGACAGGACGCACTGAAGCTTTCTTT
CDR3aa: CASSYSTGRTEAFF

abundance: NA
v_gene: TRBV27
j_gene: TRBJ2-7
d_gene: NA
CDR3nt: TGTGCCAGCAGTTTATCTTCTCCCCTCTCCTACGAGCAGTACTTC
CDR3aa: CASSLSSPLSYEQYF

abundance: NA
v_gene: TRBV5-5
j_gene: TRBJ1-2
d_gene: NA
CDR3nt: TGTGCCAGCAGCTTGGCTTACCGAGTCTATGGCTACACCTTC
CDR3aa: CASSLAYRVYGYTF

abundance: NA
v_gene: TRBV19
j_gene: TRBJ1-5
d_gene: NA
CDR3nt: TGTGCCAGTAGTACCCTTATCAATCAGCCCCAGCATTTT
CDR3aa: CASSTLINQPQHF

abundance: NA
v_gene: TRBV5-1
j_gene: TRBJ1-2
d_gene: TRBD1
CDR3nt: TGCGCCAGCAGCTTTCGACAGGGCTATGGCTACACCTTC
CDR3aa: CASSFRQGYGYTF

abundance: NA
v_gene: TRBV2
j_gene: TRBJ2-1
d_gene: TRBD2
CDR3nt: TGTGCCAGCCCTAGCGGGAATTACTACAATGAGCAGTTCTTC
CDR3aa: CASPSGNYYNEQFF

abundance: NA
v_gene: TRBV25-1
j_gene: TRBJ1-2
d_gene: TRBD1
CDR3nt: TGTGCCACCCAATCGACAGGGGTGGCCTATGGCTACACCTTC
CDR3aa: CATQSTGVAYGYTF

abundance: NA
v_gene: TRBV5-1
j_gene: TRBJ2-7
d_gene: TRBD2
CDR3nt: TGCGCCAGCAGCCTTACTAGCGGGGGAAACTACGAGCAGTACTTC
CDR3aa: CASSLTSGGNYEQYF